The 25 T cell receptor beta chains below come from one sample, sequenced in a study of beta chain features in type 1 diabetes. Study-level results: Among all four CD4+ subsets, Type 1 diabetes patients had TCRB CDR3s that were moderately but significantly shorter.

Their recognized antigens are unknown. TCRB transcripts that were expressed got sequenced, as all of the isolated RNA had been reverse transcribed. Sequenced by immunoSEQ multiplex PCR; TCRdb stores in-frame clones only, minus some. The sample consists of some 63,000 clones, 45% to 50% of them appearing once. Sequencing was done on a sample of central memory CD4+ T cells from blood. The receptors shown here come from a man aged 30-40 years with type 1 diabetes.

This clone has a handful of counts. The genes are TRBV27 and TRBJ1-3; a weak D match, TRBD1 (5 bases). There are 15 residues in the CDR3. Trimming took off 3 bases at V and 2 bases at J, with 11 bases between the two ends. The germline gives CDR1 MNHEY, CDR2 SMNVEV (reference sequence). CDR3 amino acids: CASSLWGQAGNTIYF. The CDR3 DNA follows: TGTGCCAGCAGTTTGTGGGGCCAAGCTGGAAACACCATATATTTT.

This clone was observed a few times. V and J are TRBV18 and TRBJ2-1, with 10 bases lining up with TRBD1. The V and J ends lost 6 bases and 2 bases, in that order; junction bases with no gene match: 4. The CDR3 covers 15 residues. Germline values: CDR1 KGHSH, CDR2 LQKENI. Written as DNA, the CDR3 is TGTGCCAGCTCTTTTGGGACAGGGGCCTACAATGAGCAGTTCTTC. Residues: CASSFGTGAYNEQFF.

The chain is built from TRBV10-3 and TRBJ1-2; the D gene is possibly TRBD1 (5 bases). V was cut by 10 bases and J by 2 bases, with 14 bases left in between. CDR1 and CDR2 from the germline V gene are ENHRY and SYGVKD. The CDR3 runs 13 residues. This chain's CDR3 is CANQEGQNYGYTF. For the CDR3, the DNA is TGTGCCAATCAGGAGGGGCAGAACTATGGCTACACCTTC.

V is TRBV5-1 and J is TRBJ2-5, with a weak D call TRBD1 (5 bases). The end of the DNA aligns better with TRBJ2-7, so the J call may be wrong. The CDR3 consists of 15 residues. In germline, CDR1 is SGHRS, CDR2 YFSETQ. The CDR3 protein is CASTPGGQGSHEQYF. Written as DNA, the CDR3 is TGCGCCAGCACCCCCGGTGGGCAGGGCAGCCACGAGCAGTACTTC.

This sequence joins TRBV5-1 and TRBJ2-1, with 7 positions matching TRBD2. CDR1 is SGHRS, CDR2 YFSETQ, per germline. This CDR3 comprises 14 residues. V shed 0 bases and J 3 bases; nucleotides not matched to a gene: 0. CDR3: CASSLGTSYNEQFF. In DNA form, the CDR3 reads TGCGCCAGCAGCTTGGGGACTAGCTACAATGAGCAGTTCTTC.

The chain couples TRBV7-2 to TRBJ1-1; TRBD1 matches at 8 bases. Unmatched junction bases numbered 9, after V lost 5 bases and J lost 4 bases. CDR1 is SGHTA, CDR2 FQGNSA, per germline. The CDR3 has 15 amino acids. The CDR3 nucleotides read TGTGCCAGCAGCGTAAGGACAGGGTCGGGCACTGAAGCTTTCTTT. It yields the protein CASSVRTGSGTEAFF.

The rearrangement links TRBV19 to TRBJ2-7; TRBD1 aligns across 8 bases. V lost 3 bases to trimming and J lost 9 bases; unmatched junction nucleotides: 10. Germline CDR1 and CDR2: LNHDA and SQIVND (reference sequence). This CDR3 contains 14 residues. The CDR3 DNA reads as TGTGCCAGTAGTATTCGACAGGGGTGGACTGGGCAGTACTTC. Encoded protein: CASSIRQGWTGQYF.

In this sample, this clone is medium-sized. This chain uses TRBV2 with TRBJ1-1, with D possibly TRBD1 on 5 matching bases. Per the germline V gene, CDR1 is SNHLY and CDR2 is FYNNEI. V was clipped by 7 bases and J by 4 bases, with 13 bases between them. The CDR3 spans 13 residues. CDR3 in amino acids: CASMTALSTEAFF. In DNA form, the CDR3 reads TGTGCCAGCATGACAGCTTTGAGCACTGAAGCTTTCTTT.

V is TRBV7-2 and J is TRBJ2-3; D possibly corresponds to TRBD2 (6 bases). This CDR3 is built from 15 residues. Germline values: CDR1 SGHTA, CDR2 FQGNSA. Trimming stripped 4 bases from V and 0 bases from J, with 11 bases between. The CDR3: CASSSGTPSTDTQYF. CDR3 bases: TGTGCCAGCAGCTCCGGGACTCCTAGCACAGATACGCAGTATTTT.

The J gene is TRBJ2-2, the V gene TRBV6-5; D may be TRBD2 (6 bases). Trimming pared 0 bases from V and 4 bases from J, leaving 9 bases between. The CDR3 contains 15 residues. Germline V gene data show CDR1 as MNHEY and CDR2 as SVGAGI. The CDR3: CASSYSGLLTGELFF. For the CDR3, the DNA is TGTGCCAGCAGTTACTCGGGACTGCTCACCGGGGAGCTGTTTTTT.

The chain combines TRBV5-6 with TRBJ1-2; 7 nucleotides agree with TRBD1. The CDR3 loop spans 14 amino acids. Unmatched junction bases numbered 5, after V lost 6 bases and J lost 0 bases. Germline CDR1 reads SGHDT; CDR2 reads YYEEEE. CDR3 in DNA: TGTGCCAGCAAATGGACAGGAGCTAACTATGGCTACACCTTC. This translates into CASKWTGANYGYTF. Variable domain in full (rest from reference TRBV5-6 and TRBJ1-2): DAGVTQSPTHLIKTRGQQVTLRCSPKSGHDTVSWYQQALGQGPQFIFQYYEEEERQRGNFPDRFSGHQFPNYSSELNVNALLLGDSALYLCASKWTGANYGYTFGSGTRLTVV.

The V and J genes are TRBV27 and TRBJ2-7; D may be TRBD1 (6 bases). The V end was cut by 6 bases, the J end by 3 bases, with 12 bases between. Germline CDR1 MNHEY, CDR2 SMNVEV (reference sequence). The CDR3 consists of 13 residues. The CDR3 sequence: CASRPTGLYEQYF. Here the CDR3 DNA reads TGTGCCAGCAGGCCGACAGGCCTCTACGAGCAGTACTTC.

This chain links TRBV15 with TRBJ2-7; maybe TRBD1 (5 bases). CDR3 length: 14 residues. V was pared by 0 bases and J by 0 bases, with 6 bases between. The germline gives CDR1 LNHNV, CDR2 YYDKDF (reference sequence). This CDR3 is CATSRDRASYEQYF. As DNA, the CDR3 is TGTGCCACCAGCAGAGACAGGGCCTCCTACGAGCAGTACTTC.

This sequence joins TRBV2 and TRBJ2-1, with D uncertain. This CDR3 is built from 14 residues. CDR1 and CDR2 (germline): SNHLY, FYNNEI. V lost 3 bases and J lost 9, with 15 bases in between. CDR3 protein: CASSESRSLSEQFF. As DNA, the CDR3 is TGTGCCAGCAGTGAGTCTAGATCCTTGAGTGAGCAGTTCTTC.

In this sample, this clone turned up a few times. The chain links TRBV5-4 to TRBJ1-2; TRBD1 is a possible D gene (6 bases). Trimming shortened V by 1 base and J by 3 bases, and 13 bases separated the two germline ends. The CDR3 sequence is 15 residues long. The germline CDR1 and CDR2 sequences are SGHNT and YYREEE (reference sequence). Written as DNA, the CDR3 is TGTGCCAGCAGCTTGTCCCTACAGGGACACTATGGCTACACCTTC. Residues: CASSLSLQGHYGYTF.

The rearrangement links TRBV29-1 to TRBJ2-1; 7 nucleotides line up with TRBD2. This CDR3 is 13 amino acids long. Germline V gene sequence: CDR1 SQVTM, CDR2 ANQGSEA. V was clipped by 3 bases and J by 7 bases; unmatched bases: 6. CDR3 DNA sequence: TGCAGCGTTGATGCCGGGACTACGAATGAGCAGTTCTTC. It is translated as CSVDAGTTNEQFF.

This clone turned up a few times. The J gene is TRBJ2-5, the V gene TRBV4-1; maybe TRBD2 (6 bases). Trimming left V 0 bases short and J 5 bases short, with 7 bases between. This CDR3 comprises 13 residues. Germline V gives CDR1 MGHRA, CDR2 YSYEKL. The CDR3 loop is CASSQDRGETQYF. The CDR3 region has the DNA TGCGCCAGCAGCCAAGACCGGGGGGAGACCCAGTACTTC.

The chain has TRBV19 and TRBJ2-6; a weak D match, TRBD2 (5 bases). V lost 3 bases and J 1 base, leaving 13 bases between the germline ends. Germline V lookup: CDR1 LNHDA, CDR2 SQIVND (reference sequence). The CDR3 has 17 residues. The chain's CDR3 is CASSISQRASGANVLTF. DNA of the CDR3: TGTGCCAGTAGTATTAGCCAGAGGGCATCTGGGGCCAACGTCCTGACTTTC. The full variable domain, rest sourced from reference TRBV19 and TRBJ2-6, is DGGITQSPKYLFRKEGQNVTLSCEQNLNHDAMYWYRQDPGQGLRLIYYSQIVNDFQKGDIAEGYSVSREKKESFPLTVTSAQKNPTAFYLCASSISQRASGANVLTFGAGSRLTVL.

This clone has a handful of counts. The same CDR3 arises from other DNA sequences in this sample as well. V gene TRBV29-1 combines with J gene TRBJ1-2; 9 nucleotides agree with TRBD1. This CDR3 has 12 amino acids. In germline, CDR1 is SQVTM, CDR2 ANQGSEA. V trimming: 1 base; J trimming: 7 bases; junction bases outside the gene matches: 1. CDR3 nucleotides: TGCAGCGTTGAAGGACAGGGGGGTGGCTACACCTTC. Protein sequence: CSVEGQGGGYTF.

The chain employs TRBV5-1 and TRBJ2-5, with 9 bases fitting TRBD1. Losses at the gene ends were 0 bases for V and 5 bases for J; bases not matched to a gene: 2. Germline V gives CDR1 SGHRS, CDR2 YFSETQ. This CDR3 comprises 14 residues. The CDR3, as DNA: TGCGCCAGCAGCTTGGCAGGACAGGGGGAGACCCAGTACTTC. It is translated as CASSLAGQGETQYF.

The V gene is TRBV30, the J gene TRBJ2-1, with D tentatively TRBD2 (6 bases). There are 18 residues in the CDR3. The V gene's germline CDR1 is GTSNPN and CDR2 SVGIG (reference sequence). V lost 2 bases to trimming and J lost 1 base, with 21 bases between them. The CDR3 loop is CAWSPLRASAFSYNEQFF. CDR3 DNA sequence: TGTGCCTGGAGTCCCTTACGGGCTAGCGCCTTTTCCTACAATGAGCAGTTCTTC. Supplemented by reference TRBV30 and TRBJ2-1, the full variable domain reads SQTIHQWPATLVQPVGSPLSLECTVEGTSNPNLYWYRQAAGRGLQLLFYSVGIGQISSEVPQNLSASRPQDRQFILSSKKLLLSDSGFYLCAWSPLRASAFSYNEQFFGPGTRLTVL.

J is TRBJ2-3 and V is TRBV6-5; D is perhaps TRBD2 (5 bases). V lost 2 bases, J lost 6 bases, and 6 bases lay in between. In germline, CDR1 is MNHEY, CDR2 SVGAGI. This CDR3 comprises 12 residues. The CDR3 reads CASSYERDTQYF. CDR3 in DNA: TGTGCCAGCAGTTACGAGCGGGATACGCAGTATTTT.

Only a few counts were recorded for this clone. This chain connects TRBV30 to TRBJ1-2; tentatively, D is TRBD1 (6 bases). Trimming removed 5 bases from V and 4 bases from J, with 8 bases in between. Germline assignment: CDR1 GTSNPN and CDR2 SVGIG (reference sequence). This CDR3 is built from 11 residues. As DNA, the CDR3 is TGTGCCTGGCAGACAGGCTATGGCTACACCTTC. Amino acid sequence: CAWQTGYGYTF.

This clone was seen a handful of times. DNA of the CDR3: TGTGCCAGCAGCCCCCAGGCTAGCGGGGGTGAGACCCAGTACTTC. It yields the protein CASSPQASGGETQYF. This chain links TRBV5-6 with TRBJ2-5; TRBD2 matches 10 bases. The length of the CDR3 is 15 residues. The V and J ends lost 4 bases and 5 bases, in that order; junction bases with no gene match: 8. Germline CDR1 and CDR2: SGHDT and YYEEEE.

The rearrangement joins TRBV27 to TRBJ1-1; 10 bases map to TRBD1. CDR3 length equals 15 residues. J gave up 4 bases and V 6 bases, and 8 bases lay outside the gene matches. Germline V gene data show CDR1 as MNHEY and CDR2 as SMNVEV (reference sequence). CDR3 loop: CASRVVGQGGTEAFF. As DNA, the CDR3 is TGTGCCAGCAGAGTTGTCGGACAGGGGGGCACTGAAGCTTTCTTT.